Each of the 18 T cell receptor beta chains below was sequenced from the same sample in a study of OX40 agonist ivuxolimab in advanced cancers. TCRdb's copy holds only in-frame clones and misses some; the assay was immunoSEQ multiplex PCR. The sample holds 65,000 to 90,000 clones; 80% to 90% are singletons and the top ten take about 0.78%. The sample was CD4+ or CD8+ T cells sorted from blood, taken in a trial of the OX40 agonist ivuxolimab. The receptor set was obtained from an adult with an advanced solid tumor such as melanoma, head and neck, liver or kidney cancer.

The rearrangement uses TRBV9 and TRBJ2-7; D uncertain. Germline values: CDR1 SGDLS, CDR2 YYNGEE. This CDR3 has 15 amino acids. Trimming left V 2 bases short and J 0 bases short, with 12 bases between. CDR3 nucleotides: TGTGCCAGCAGCGTTATGCCAGAACCCTCCTACGAGCAGTACTTC. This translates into CASSVMPEPSYEQYF.

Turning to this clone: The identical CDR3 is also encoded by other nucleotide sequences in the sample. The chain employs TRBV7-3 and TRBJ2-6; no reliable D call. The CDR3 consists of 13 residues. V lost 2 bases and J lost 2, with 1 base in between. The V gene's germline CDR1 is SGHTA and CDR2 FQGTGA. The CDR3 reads CASSLAGANVLTF. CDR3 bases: TGTGCCAGCAGCTTAGCTGGGGCCAACGTCCTGACTTTC.

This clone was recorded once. CDR3 sequence: CAWRERGSYEQYF. CDR3 nucleotides: TGTGCCTGGAGAGAGCGGGGCTCCTACGAGCAGTACTTC. The chain combines TRBV30 with TRBJ2-7, with 7 bases that match TRBD2. J gave up 0 bases and V 3 bases, and 2 bases lay outside the gene matches. From germline, CDR1 is GTSNPN and CDR2 SVGIG (reference sequence). The CDR3 consists of 13 residues.

The CDR3 is CASSYQAPLGPQHF. DNA of the CDR3: TGTGCCAGCAGTTACCAAGCTCCGTTGGGACCCCAGCATTTT. This chain joins TRBV28 and TRBJ1-5; D call uncertain. V was clipped by 4 bases and J by 10 bases, with 17 bases between them. Looked up from germline, CDR1 is MDHEN and CDR2 is SYDVKM. The CDR3 length is 14 residues.

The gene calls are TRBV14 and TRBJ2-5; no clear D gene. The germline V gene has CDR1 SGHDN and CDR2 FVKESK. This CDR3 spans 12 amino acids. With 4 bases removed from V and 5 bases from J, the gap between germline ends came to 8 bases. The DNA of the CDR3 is TGTGCCAGCAGCCGGAATATGGAGACCCAGTACTTC. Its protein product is CASSRNMETQYF.

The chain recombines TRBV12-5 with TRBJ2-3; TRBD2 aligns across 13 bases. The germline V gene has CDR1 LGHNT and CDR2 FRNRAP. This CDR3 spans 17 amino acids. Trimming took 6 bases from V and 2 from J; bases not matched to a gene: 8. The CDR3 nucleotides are TGTGCTAGTGGCCGCGAACTAGCGGGAGGGTTCACAGATACGCAGTATTTT. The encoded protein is CASGRELAGGFTDTQYF.

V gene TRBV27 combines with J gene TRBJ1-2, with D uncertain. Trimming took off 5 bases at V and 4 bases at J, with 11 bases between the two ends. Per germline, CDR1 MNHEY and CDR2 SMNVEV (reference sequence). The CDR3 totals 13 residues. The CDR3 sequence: CASSPPGLYGYTF. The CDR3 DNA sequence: TGTGCCAGCAGTCCCCCTGGCCTCTATGGCTACACCTTC.

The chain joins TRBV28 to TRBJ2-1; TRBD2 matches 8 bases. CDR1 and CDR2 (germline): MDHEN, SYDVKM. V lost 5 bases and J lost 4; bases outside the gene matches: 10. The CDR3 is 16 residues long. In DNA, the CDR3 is TGTGCCAGCAGTCCCCCCGGGATAGCGGGGTACAATGAGCAGTTCTTC. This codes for CASSPPGIAGYNEQFF.

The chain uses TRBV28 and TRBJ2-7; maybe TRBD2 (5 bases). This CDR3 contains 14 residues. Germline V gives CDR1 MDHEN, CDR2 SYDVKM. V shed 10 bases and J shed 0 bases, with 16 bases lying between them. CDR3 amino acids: CATRGNIPSYEQYF. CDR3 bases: TGTGCCACCCGGGGTAACATCCCCTCCTACGAGCAGTACTTC. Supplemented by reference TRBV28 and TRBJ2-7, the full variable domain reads DVKVTQSSRYLVKRTGEKVFLECVQDMDHENMFWYRQDPGLGLRLIYFSYDVKMKEKGDIPEGYSVSREKKERFSLILESASTNQTSMYLCATRGNIPSYEQYFGPGTRLTVT.

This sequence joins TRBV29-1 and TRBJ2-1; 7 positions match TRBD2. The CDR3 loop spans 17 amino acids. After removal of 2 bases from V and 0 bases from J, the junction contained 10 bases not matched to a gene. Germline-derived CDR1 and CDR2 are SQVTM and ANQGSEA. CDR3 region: CSVETGTTESSYNEQFF. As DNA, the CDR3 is TGCAGCGTTGAAACCGGGACTACCGAGAGCTCCTACAATGAGCAGTTCTTC.

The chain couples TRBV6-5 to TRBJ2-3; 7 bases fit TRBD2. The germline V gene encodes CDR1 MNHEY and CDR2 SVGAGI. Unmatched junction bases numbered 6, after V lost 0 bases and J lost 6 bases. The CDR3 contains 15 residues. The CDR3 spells CASSYSGRSGDTQYF. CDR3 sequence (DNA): TGTGCCAGCAGTTACTCCGGGAGGTCGGGGGATACGCAGTATTTT.

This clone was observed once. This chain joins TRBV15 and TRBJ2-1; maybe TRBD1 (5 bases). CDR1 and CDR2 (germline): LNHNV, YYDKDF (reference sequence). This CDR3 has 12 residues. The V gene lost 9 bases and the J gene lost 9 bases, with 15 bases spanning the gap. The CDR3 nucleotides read TGTGCCACTTCTCCCCGTCAGGGTGAGCAGTTCTTC. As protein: CATSPRQGEQFF.

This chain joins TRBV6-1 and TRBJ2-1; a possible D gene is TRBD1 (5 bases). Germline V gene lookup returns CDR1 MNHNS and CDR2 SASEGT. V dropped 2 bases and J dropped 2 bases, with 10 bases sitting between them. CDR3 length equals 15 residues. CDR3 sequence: CASSEQGDAYNEQFF. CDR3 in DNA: TGTGCCAGCAGTGAACAGGGTGATGCCTACAATGAGCAGTTCTTC.

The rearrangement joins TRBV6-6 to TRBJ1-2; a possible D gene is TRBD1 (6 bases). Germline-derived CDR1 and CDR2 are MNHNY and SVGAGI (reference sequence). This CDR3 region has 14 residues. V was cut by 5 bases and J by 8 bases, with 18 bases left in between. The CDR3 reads CASSIRDTSGGYTF. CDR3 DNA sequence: TGTGCCAGCAGTATCCGGGACACGTCGGGAGGCTACACCTTC.

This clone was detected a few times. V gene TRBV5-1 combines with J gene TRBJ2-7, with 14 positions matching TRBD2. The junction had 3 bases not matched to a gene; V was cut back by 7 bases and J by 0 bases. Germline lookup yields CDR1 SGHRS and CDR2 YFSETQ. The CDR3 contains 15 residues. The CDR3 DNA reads TGCGCCAGCCAGGGACTAGCGGGAGACTCCTACGAGCAGTACTTC. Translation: CASQGLAGDSYEQYF.

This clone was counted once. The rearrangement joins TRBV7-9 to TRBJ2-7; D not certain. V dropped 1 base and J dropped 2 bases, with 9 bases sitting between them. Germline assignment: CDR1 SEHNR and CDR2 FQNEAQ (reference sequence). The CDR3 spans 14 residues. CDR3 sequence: CASSLDLRTYEQYF. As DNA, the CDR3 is TGTGCCAGCAGCTTAGATCTCCGTACCTACGAGCAGTACTTC.

CDR3 sequence reads: CASSPLAGAGYTF. CDR3 DNA sequence: TGTGCCAGCAGCCCCTTAGCAGGGGCTGGCTACACCTTC. J is TRBJ1-2 and V is TRBV7-3, with D possibly matching TRBD1 (6 bases). The CDR3 is 13 amino acids. Trimming removed 5 bases from V and 7 bases from J, with 14 bases in between. The germline CDR1 and CDR2 sequences are SGHTA and FQGTGA. Full variable domain (rest looked up from reference TRBV7-3 and TRBJ1-2): GAGVSQTPSNKVTEKGKYVELRCDPISGHTALYWYRQSLGQGPEFLIYFQGTGAADDSGLPNDRFFAVRPEGSVSTLKIQRTERGDSAVYLCASSPLAGAGYTFGSGTRLTVV.

CDR3 nucleotides: TGCAGCGGCCGACAGGGAGAGACCCAGTACTTC. Protein product: CSGRQGETQYF. The rearrangement uses TRBV29-1 and TRBJ2-5, with TRBD1 matching over 7 bases. Germline values: CDR1 SQVTM, CDR2 ANQGSEA. The CDR3 covers 11 residues. With V trimmed by 7 bases and J by 4 bases, 3 bases remained unmatched.